These 10 T cell receptor beta chains were sequenced from one sample in a study of blood T cell repertoires in COVID-19. TCRdb's table, derived via immunoSEQ multiplex PCR, lists solely in-frame clones and lacks some. This sample has more than 70,000 clones, with approximately 90% found just once. The sample comprised peripheral blood. The receptors stem from a human donor in a cohort sampled during active COVID-19.

The V call is TRBV4-1, the J call TRBJ1-5; TRBD1 matches 7 bases. The CDR3 contains 14 residues. Germline V lookup: CDR1 MGHRA, CDR2 YSYEKL. V trimming: 4 bases; J trimming: 9 bases; junction bases outside the gene matches: 9. The CDR3 DNA reads TGCGCCAGCAGCCCCGGGACAGCGGGCGGGCCCCAGCATTTT. This encodes CASSPGTAGGPQHF.

The gene calls are TRBV28 and TRBJ1-4; 8 nucleotides agree with TRBD1. J lost 12 bases, V lost 4 bases, and 10 bases had no gene match. The CDR3 consists of 14 residues. CDR1 and CDR2 (germline): MDHEN, SYDVKM. In nucleotides, the CDR3 is TGTGCCAGCAGTTCGGACAGGGTTTATCGGGAACTGTTTTTT. Translation: CASSSDRVYRELFF.

The genes are TRBV4-2 and TRBJ1-4; D possibly corresponds to TRBD1 (6 bases). The V gene lost 4 bases and the J gene lost 8 bases, with 23 bases spanning the gap. CDR3 size: 17 residues. Germline CDR1 is LGHNA and CDR2 is YNFKEQ. CDR3 in DNA: TGTGCCAGCAGCCCGACCGGGGGGCTCCGGGCGGGCGAAAAACTGTTTTTT. Protein sequence: CASSPTGGLRAGEKLFF.

This chain joins TRBV5-1 and TRBJ2-7; 8 bases line up with TRBD1. The CDR3 is 15 residues long. V gave up 2 bases and J gave up 1 base; unmatched junction bases: 5. Looked up from germline, CDR1 is SGHRS and CDR2 is YFSETQ. CDR3 sequence: CASSLGQGASYEQYF. For the CDR3, the DNA is TGCGCCAGCAGCTTAGGGCAGGGGGCATCCTACGAGCAGTACTTC. Filled out from reference TRBV5-1 and TRBJ2-7, the complete variable domain reads KAGVTQTPRYLIKTRGQQVTLSCSPISGHRSVSWYQQTPGQGLQFLFEYFSETQRNKGNFPGRFSGRQFSNSRSEMNVSTLELGDSALYLCASSLGQGASYEQYFGPGTRLTVT.

The J gene is TRBJ2-3, the V gene TRBV6-5, with D possibly being TRBD1 (6 bases). V shed 6 bases and J shed 2 bases, with 9 bases lying between them. The germline V gene has CDR1 MNHEY and CDR2 SVGAGI. The CDR3 totals 13 residues. Here the CDR3 reads CASSRGTTDTQYF. The CDR3 DNA reads TGTGCCAGCAGCAGGGGAACCACAGATACGCAGTATTTT.

V and J are TRBV9 and TRBJ2-7, with D maybe TRBD1 (7 bases). The CDR3 extends over 15 amino acids. Trimming pared 0 bases from V and 7 bases from J, leaving 17 bases between. CDR1 is SGDLS and CDR2 is YYNGEE in the germline V gene. CDR3 amino acids: CASSVGPGQAGEQYF. The CDR3 DNA reads TGTGCCAGCAGCGTAGGCCCCGGACAGGCGGGAGAGCAGTACTTC.

The CDR3 nucleotides read TGCGCCAGCTCAGGGCCACTAAAAAACACTGAAGCTTTCTTT. This gives the protein CASSGPLKNTEAFF. J is TRBJ1-1 and V is TRBV4-1; weak D call: TRBD1 (5 bases). V lost 8 bases to trimming and J lost 2 bases, with 15 bases between them. CDR1 is MGHRA and CDR2 is YSYEKL in the germline V gene. The CDR3 totals 14 residues.

This clone came up a few times. In DNA form, the CDR3 reads TGTGCCAGCAGCGCCCGGGACAGGGGCTATGGCTACACCTTC. Amino acids: CASSARDRGYGYTF. The chain links TRBV5-6 to TRBJ1-2; TRBD1 agrees at 10 bases. Germline V lookup: CDR1 SGHDT, CDR2 YYEEEE. This CDR3 spans 14 amino acids. With V trimmed by 4 bases and J by 4 bases, 4 bases remained unmatched.

V and J are TRBV27 and TRBJ1-4; 9 positions match TRBD1. The V segment lost 3 bases and the J segment 7 bases; nucleotides outside the gene matches: 3. Germline loops: CDR1 MNHEY, CDR2 SMNVEV (reference sequence). The length of the CDR3 is 14 residues. The CDR3 sequence is CASSFGTGREKLFF. The DNA of the CDR3 is TGTGCCAGCAGTTTCGGGACAGGGCGTGAAAAACTGTTTTTT.

This chain joins TRBV7-9 and TRBJ2-1; 9 bases fit TRBD1. Germline V CDR1 and CDR2: SEHNR, FQNEAQ (reference sequence). The trim removed 6 bases at V and 4 bases at J, leaving 10 bases unmatched. CDR3 length: 16 residues. The CDR3 coding sequence is TGTGCCAGCAGAAACTACAGGGGGCTGGGGTACAATGAGCAGTTCTTC. This sequence encodes CASRNYRGLGYNEQFF.